This TCR beta chain was documented in a study of T cells after posttransplantation cyclophosphamide. Study findings and constraints: Tissue-infiltrating T cells from skin or gut overlapped little with blood T cells. Recipient CMV seropositivity and CMV reactivation strongly tracked TRB clonality. Donor CD8+ memory clones often dominated recipient blood repertoires at later times.

Comments on this clone: Its target is unknown.

The protocol was immunoSEQ multiplex PCR, while the TCRdb copy is restricted to in-frame clones and leaves out a portion. The sample carries roughly 20,000 clones, less than 99% recorded once. Cells defined as naive were viable CD3+CD4+ or CD3+CD8+ and CCR7+CD45RA+CD45RO-CD95-CD27+CD28+. The sequencing sample was made of naive CD4+ T cells sorted from PBMCs. The clonotype was recovered from a man aged 35 to 55 in good health, CMV-negative, and a related stem cell transplant donor.

The CDR3 region is CASSILLASSEQYF. The DNA of the CDR3 is TGTGCCAGTAGTATCCTTCTAGCGTCTTCCGAGCAGTACTTC. The chain links TRBV19 to TRBJ2-7; tentatively, D is TRBD2 (6 bases). Trimming removed 3 bases at V and 6 bases at J, with 15 bases between. This CDR3 has 14 residues. Germline CDR1 reads LNHDA; CDR2 reads SQIVND (reference sequence).